This TCR beta chain was found in a study of beta chain features in type 1 diabetes. Overall study findings and caveats: Among patients with Type 1 diabetes, TCRB CDR3s were moderately but significantly shorter in every one of the four CD4+ subsets. Naive, central memory and Treg TCRB repertoires seemed to resemble each other more closely in patients than they did in healthy donors.

As regards this clone: Its antigen is currently unknown.

Reverse transcription of all isolated RNA meant that expressed TCRB transcripts were sequenced. An average around 3.3 million reads came from naive, central memory and regulatory T cell samples. TCRdb's table, derived via immunoSEQ multiplex PCR, lists solely in-frame clones and lacks some. This sample has roughly 730,000 clones, with around an eighth found just once. Germline values: CDR1 LNHDA, CDR2 SQIVND (reference sequence). V was trimmed by 4 bases and J by 1 base, leaving 9 bases between them. The CDR3 loop spans 14 amino acids. The TCR comes from a man in his late teens or twenties with type 1 diabetes. This chain connects TRBV19 to TRBJ2-3, with a weak D call TRBD2 (6 bases). Sample: naive CD4+ T cells from blood. The CDR3 DNA is TGTGCCAGTAGTAGGGGGGAGGGCACAGATACGCAGTATTTT. Translating gives CASSRGEGTDTQYF.